This entry describes one T cell receptor beta chain. CDR3 length equals 16 residues. Trimming left V 0 bases short and J 4 bases short, with 13 bases between. The V gene's germline CDR1 is SGHDN and CDR2 FVKESK. Profiling relied on immunoSEQ multiplex PCR, and the TCRdb table lists in-frame clones only, not all of them. Among 95,000 to 150,000 clones listed, roughly 89% were seen once. The sample is drawn from a study of blood T cell repertoires in COVID-19. Study context: From the United States, Italy and Spain came samples of acute and convalescent COVID-19.

The origin of this receptor is a man between 40 and 49 years old with acute or convalescent COVID-19. V usage is TRBV14 and J usage is TRBJ1-3, with D maybe TRBD1 (6 bases). Source material: peripheral blood. The CDR3 DNA follows: TGTGCCAGCAGCCAAGATCCGGGGGGCTACGGAAACACCATATATTTT. Its protein is CASSQDPGGYGNTIYF.